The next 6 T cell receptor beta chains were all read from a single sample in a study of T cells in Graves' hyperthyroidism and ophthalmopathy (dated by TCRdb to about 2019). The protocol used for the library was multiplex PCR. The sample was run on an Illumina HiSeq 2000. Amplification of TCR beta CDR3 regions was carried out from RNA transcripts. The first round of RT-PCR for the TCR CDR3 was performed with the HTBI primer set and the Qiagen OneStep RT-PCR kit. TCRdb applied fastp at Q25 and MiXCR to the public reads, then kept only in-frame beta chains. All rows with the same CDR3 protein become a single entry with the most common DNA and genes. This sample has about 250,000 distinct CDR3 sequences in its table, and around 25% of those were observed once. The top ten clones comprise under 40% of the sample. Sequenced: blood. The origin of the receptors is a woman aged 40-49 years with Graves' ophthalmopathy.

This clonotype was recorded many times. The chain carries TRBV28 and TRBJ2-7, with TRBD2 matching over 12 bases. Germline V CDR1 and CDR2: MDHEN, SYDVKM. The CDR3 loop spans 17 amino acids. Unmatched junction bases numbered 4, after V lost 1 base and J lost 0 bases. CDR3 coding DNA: TGTGCCAGCAGTTTATTACTAGCGGGAGGTATCTCCTACGAGCAGTACTTC. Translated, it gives CASSLLLAGGISYEQYF. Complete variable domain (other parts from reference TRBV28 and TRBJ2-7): DVKVTQSSRYLVKRTGEKVFLECVQDMDHENMFWYRQDPGLGLRLIYFSYDVKMKEKGDIPEGYSVSREKKERFSLILESASTNQTSMYLCASSLLLAGGISYEQYFGPGTRLTVT.

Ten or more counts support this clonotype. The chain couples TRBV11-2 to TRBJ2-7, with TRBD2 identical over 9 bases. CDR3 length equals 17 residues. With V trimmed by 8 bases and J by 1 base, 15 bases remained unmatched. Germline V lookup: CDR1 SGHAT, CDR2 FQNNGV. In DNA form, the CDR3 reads TGTGCCAGCTCCACCGCGCGCGGGAGGGGGAGATCCTACGAGCAGTACTTC. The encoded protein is CASSTARGRGRSYEQYF.

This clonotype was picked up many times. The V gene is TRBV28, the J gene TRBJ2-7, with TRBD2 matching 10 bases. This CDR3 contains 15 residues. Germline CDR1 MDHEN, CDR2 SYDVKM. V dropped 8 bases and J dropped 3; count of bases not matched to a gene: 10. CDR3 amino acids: CASSPLGTSDYEQYF. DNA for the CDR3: TGTGCCAGCTCCCCGTTAGGGACTAGCGACTACGAGCAGTACTTC.

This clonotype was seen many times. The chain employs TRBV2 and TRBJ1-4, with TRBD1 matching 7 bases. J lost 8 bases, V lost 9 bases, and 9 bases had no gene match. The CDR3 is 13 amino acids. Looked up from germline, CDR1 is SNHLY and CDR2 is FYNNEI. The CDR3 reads CARSRQGGEKLFF. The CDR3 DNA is TGTGCCAGAAGTCGACAGGGAGGAGAAAAACTGTTTTTT.

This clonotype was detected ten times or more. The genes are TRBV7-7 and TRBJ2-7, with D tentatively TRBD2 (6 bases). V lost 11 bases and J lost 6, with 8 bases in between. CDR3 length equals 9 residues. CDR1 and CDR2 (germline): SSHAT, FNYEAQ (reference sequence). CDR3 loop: CAASAEQYF. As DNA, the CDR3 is TGTGCCGCTAGCGCCGAGCAGTACTTC.

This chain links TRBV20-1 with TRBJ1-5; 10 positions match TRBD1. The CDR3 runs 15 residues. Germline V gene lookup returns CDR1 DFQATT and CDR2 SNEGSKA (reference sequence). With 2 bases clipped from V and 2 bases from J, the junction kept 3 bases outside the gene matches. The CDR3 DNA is TGCAGTGCTAGAACAGGGACAGGGGGCAATCAGCCCCAGCATTTT. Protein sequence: CSARTGTGGNQPQHF.